Following are 9 T cell receptor beta chains from one sample sequenced in a study of blood T cell repertoires in COVID-19 (dated by TCRdb to the early 2020s). The method was the immunoSEQ multiplex PCR assay. In TCRdb, the immuneACCESS table is reduced to in-frame sequences with V and J assigned. These tables do not hold every clone; where another copy was compared, an unresolved V gene accounts for under half, and the others remain unexplained. This sample is represented by a few hundred thousand clones; around 87% of them were singletons. Clones ranked in the top ten supply roughly a tenth of the sample. The source material was peripheral blood. Receptor source: a woman aged 30 to 39 with COVID-19, enrolled during active disease.

The genes are TRBV25-1 and TRBJ1-5; D unclear. The CDR3 contains 14 residues. Germline V gene lookup returns CDR1 MGHDK and CDR2 SYGVNS. Trimming stripped 0 bases from V and 6 bases from J, with 9 bases between. CDR3 in DNA: TGTGCCAGCAGTGAATATCTTGAGGGTCAGCCCCAGCATTTT. Protein product: CASSEYLEGQPQHF.

The gene calls are TRBV30 and TRBJ2-1; 15 nucleotides agree with TRBD2. This CDR3 has 16 amino acids. Losses at the gene ends were 0 bases for V and 9 bases for J; bases not matched to a gene: 6. CDR1 and CDR2 from the germline V gene are GTSNPN and SVGIG (reference sequence). In DNA, the CDR3 is TGTGCCTGGAGTGTACCGGGACTAGCGGGAGGTGGTGAGCAGTTCTTC. As protein: CAWSVPGLAGGGEQFF.

The CDR3 reads CASSAAPTGANEKLFF. The DNA of the CDR3 is TGTGCCAGCAGCGCGGCCCCCACGGGAGCTAATGAAAAACTGTTTTTT. The chain combines TRBV2 with TRBJ1-4, with D unclear. The length of the CDR3 is 16 residues. V was pared by 6 bases and J by 3 bases, with 17 bases between. CDR1 and CDR2 from the germline V gene are SNHLY and FYNNEI.

This clone was found a few times. The chain uses TRBV7-2 and TRBJ1-3; D is uncertain. This CDR3 region has 16 residues. CDR1 and CDR2 from the germline V gene are SGHTA and FQGNSA. The ends were cut back, 3 bases at V and 4 bases at J, with 16 bases in the middle. The CDR3 bases are TGTGCCAGCAGCTTCTTAAGCCTCTTAAGAGGAAACACCATATATTTT. It yields the protein CASSFLSLLRGNTIYF.

The chain carries TRBV29-1 and TRBJ1-6; the match to TRBD1 covers 8 bases. J was trimmed by 7 bases and V by 6 bases; bases with no gene match: 5. In germline, CDR1 is SQVTM, CDR2 ANQGSEA. CDR3 length equals 13 residues. CDR3 DNA sequence: TGCAGCGTAAGACAGGGGTGGAATTCACCCCTCCACTTT. This sequence encodes CSVRQGWNSPLHF.

The chain links TRBV4-1 to TRBJ2-1; 7 bases match TRBD2. Germline loops: CDR1 MGHRA, CDR2 YSYEKL. V was pared by 2 bases and J by 7 bases, with 8 bases of the junction left unmatched. The CDR3 has 15 amino acids. The CDR3: CASSQLYGRKNEQFF. CDR3 nucleotide sequence: TGCGCCAGCAGCCAACTATACGGGAGGAAGAATGAGCAGTTCTTC.

The J gene is TRBJ2-5, the V gene TRBV29-1, with 10 bases lining up with TRBD2. Germline-derived CDR1 and CDR2 are SQVTM and ANQGSEA. V lost 3 bases, J lost 5 bases, and 9 bases stayed unmatched. This CDR3 has 15 residues. The CDR3 nucleotides read TGCAGCGTTGATAAGAGCGGGAGGGCCGGGGAGACCCAGTACTTC. Translation: CSVDKSGRAGETQYF.

This sequence joins TRBV30 and TRBJ1-4; D may be TRBD1 (5 bases). The germline CDR1 and CDR2 sequences are GTSNPN and SVGIG (reference sequence). The CDR3 covers 12 residues. Trimming took off 4 bases at V and 7 bases at J, with 10 bases between the two ends. This CDR3 reads CAWTGESEKLFF. For the CDR3, the DNA is TGTGCCTGGACGGGGGAGAGTGAAAAACTGTTTTTT.

The chain joins TRBV5-1 to TRBJ2-1; D is ambiguous. The CDR3 consists of 12 residues. The V end was cut by 2 bases, the J end by 10 bases, with 10 bases between. Germline V gene data show CDR1 as SGHRS and CDR2 as YFSETQ. The CDR3 DNA is TGCGCCAGCAGCTTACCGGGTCGCGAGCAGTTCTTC. Amino acids: CASSLPGREQFF.